This TCR beta chain was identified during a study of blood T cell repertoires in COVID-19. The wider study: The samples span acute and convalescent COVID-19 from the United States, Italy and Spain. Nucleic acid was either cDNA or gDNA, and it came from T cells, B-cell-depleted T cells, or PBMCs.

Original handling: Reference gene primer amplification in the assay estimated nucleated cell counts. Profiling relied on immunoSEQ multiplex PCR, and the TCRdb table lists in-frame clones only, not all of them. V, J and clone size are those of that table, while D and trimming were read from the DNA. The repertoire holds about 160,000 clones, around four fifths seen once, with about a fifth in the top ten. Germline lookup yields CDR1 SQVTM and CDR2 ANQGSEA. The CDR3 runs 14 residues. The V gene end was trimmed by 7 bases and the J gene end by 6 bases; junction bases not matched to a gene: 14. Material for sequencing was peripheral blood. The gene calls are TRBV29-1 and TRBJ1-2; 7 positions match TRBD1. This TCR was sampled from a woman over 75 with acute or convalescent COVID-19. The CDR3 region is CSASSQTGTHGYTF. In nucleotides, the CDR3 is TGCAGCGCCTCGTCCCAGACAGGGACCCATGGCTACACCTTC.